This T cell receptor (beta chain) emerged from a study of graft-versus-host responses after intestinal transplantation (dated by TCRdb to about 2021). Notes on the research overall: Multivisceral, liver-intestinal, or isolated intestinal transplants were received by the recipients. Rather than being sequenced by the commercial service, samples from three later patients were sequenced in-house on an Illumina MiSeq and processed with MiXCR. Bulk TCR-beta CDR3 sequencing was used to track graft-versus-host and host-versus-graft alloreactive T cell clones in the graft, circulation and bone marrow after intestinal transplantation. Donor T cell macrochimerism was defined as a peak of at least 4% donor T cells among recipient peripheral blood mononuclear cells. Alloreactive clones were identified by sequencing pre-transplant mixed lymphocyte reaction products and comparing these products with unstimulated pre-transplant donor and recipient T cells. The cohort enrolled 24 intestinal transplant recipients, one of whom was a retransplant, and 3 patients without pretransplant specimens were excluded. Every recipient was given anti-thymocyte globulin induction, then maintenance tacrolimus and steroids for around three years. The paper's findings and limits, for the study overall: GvH clones were detected in recipient bone marrow, and some of these GvH clones were observed earlier in ileal mucosa or blood, consistent with an intestinal mucosal origin. Early after transplant, declines in HvG clones were associated with peak levels of circulating GvH clones. The relatively low number and heterogeneity of intestinal transplant patients limited the conclusions. Patients with donor T cell macrochimerism had high GvH to HvG T cell clonal ratios in their allografts.

The library was prepared using the immunoSEQ multiplex PCR assay. In most patients, genomic DNA was isolated using the Qiagen DNeasy Blood and Tissue Kit and sent frozen to Adaptive Biotechnologies for TCR sequencing. For most patients, high-throughput TCR-beta CDR3 sequencing of genomic DNA was performed by Adaptive Biotechnologies. The authors' pipeline ran thus. TCR sequencing data were retrieved from Adaptive's ImmunoSEQ software for 18 patients, whereas a few other patients were processed with MiXCR and VDJtools. To correct CD4 versus CD8 sorting errors, sequences present in both subsets at a frequency ratio below 5:1 were removed. CDR3 nucleotide sequences shared by donor and recipient were removed because the origin of these sequences could not be assigned. To be classed as alloreactive, a clone needed at least 2-fold expansion over unstimulated cells and a minimum CFSE-low frequency of 0.002% (template counts) or 0.001% (read counts). Mappable clones were those detected in sequenced pre-transplant spleen, lymph node, or MLR CFSE-low populations of the donor or recipient. The cumulative frequency of alloreactive clones was calculated as a percentage of all sequences, weighted by copy number. TCRdb's version of the immuneACCESS table is confined to in-frame rearrangements and falls short of the full clone set. An unresolved V gene accounts for under half of the shortfall where checked; the remainder is of unknown origin. That table supplies the V and J calls and clone size; D and trimming were determined from the DNA. The sample has over 80,000 clones on record, 75% to 95% of them singletons. The ten top clones hold approximately 0.18% of the sample.

The CDR3 spans 15 residues, from the cysteine through the phenylalanine. Of all the DNA, just the CDR3 is kept, 45 bases in frame from base 1. CDR1 and CDR2 (SGDLS, YYNGEE) derive from the germline V gene. Read against the paper, the sample's time point label means: cells obtained before transplantation from donor or recipient. CD3+CD4+ and CD3+CD8+ populations were FACS-sorted from unstimulated pre-transplant donor and recipient cells taken from spleen or lymph nodes. With respect to this clone: Its antigen remains undetermined. Per-base quality was not reported, and no clone a single base away is much larger than it.

This receptor was taken from a human donor who was the organ donor for an intestinal transplant. Recombination joined TRBV9 with TRBJ2-5; the D gene is perhaps TRBD2, from 7 matching bases. The J call may be in error: the DNA end matches TRBJ2-7 better. The specimen comprised unstimulated CD4+ T cells sorted from spleen or lymph node cells, sampled before transplant. The CDR3 reads as follows: CASSVGEGGVYEQYF. In nucleotide form, the sequence is TGTGCCAGCAGCGTGGGTGAGGGGGGGGTCTACGAGCAGTACTTC.